These 2 T cell receptor beta chains originate from one sample sequenced in a study of blood T cells in healthy people across ages (dated by TCRdb to the mid-2010s). Library generation was performed with 5' RACE. Instrument used: Illumina HiSeq 2500. A second PCR of about 6 to 11 cycles was performed with a sample-barcoded 5' primer and a J-beta primer mix. The public reads were reprocessed in TCRdb via fastp at Q25 and MiXCR, keeping in-frame beta chains. Rows matching on CDR3 protein sequence are summarized as one entry with the most common DNA and genes. For this sample there are fewer than 700,000 distinct CDR3 sequences; 35% to 50% appear just once. The ten largest make up around 30% of the sample. The sample comprised blood. The receptors shown here come from a man of 80 years or more in good health.

This clonotype was recorded many times. This sequence joins TRBV29-1 and TRBJ2-7; D perhaps matches TRBD1 (5 bases). This CDR3 is built from 15 residues. Per the germline V gene, CDR1 is SQVTM and CDR2 is ANQGSEA. Trimming shortened V by 5 bases and J by 7 bases, and 24 bases separated the two germline ends. In DNA form, the CDR3 reads TGCAGCGTTTTACCCTCGATAGACAGCCTGGGGGAGCAGTACTTC. Translated, it gives CSVLPSIDSLGEQYF.

As for this clonotype: This could be a read error, since a much larger clone is one nucleotide away. The chain carries TRBV29-1 and TRBJ1-4; tentatively, D is TRBD1 (5 bases). Germline CDR1 SQVTM, CDR2 ANQGSEA. Between the trimmed V and J ends, which lost 7 bases and 6 bases, there was a span of 15 bases. The CDR3 sequence is 13 residues long. In nucleotides, the CDR3 is TGCAGCGCCCTGGGGCAGTCGGATGAAAAACTGTTTTTT. This encodes CSALGQSDEKLFF.